This TCR beta chain emerged from a study of cytomegalovirus exposure and HLA in healthy donors. Notes on the study in general: The classifier reportedly diagnosed cytomegalovirus status with high sensitivity and specificity.

Here immunoSEQ multiplex PCR was the method, and the copy in TCRdb shows in-frame clones only, minus some. The repertoire holds under 250,000 clones, under 95% seen once, with 0.8% to 1.2% in the top ten. In the case of this clone: Its antigen remains unknown.

Per the germline V gene, CDR1 is GTSNPN and CDR2 is SVGIG (reference sequence). Trimming cost V 3 bases and J 10 bases, with 15 bases left between them. This CDR3 contains 13 residues. V gene TRBV30 combines with J gene TRBJ1-4; D not resolved. The specimen was PBMCs. The clonotype originates from a woman aged 18-29 years in good health and CMV-seronegative. CDR3: CAWSAGSHGKLFF. The CDR3 bases are TGTGCCTGGAGCGCGGGGTCCCACGGAAAACTGTTTTTT.